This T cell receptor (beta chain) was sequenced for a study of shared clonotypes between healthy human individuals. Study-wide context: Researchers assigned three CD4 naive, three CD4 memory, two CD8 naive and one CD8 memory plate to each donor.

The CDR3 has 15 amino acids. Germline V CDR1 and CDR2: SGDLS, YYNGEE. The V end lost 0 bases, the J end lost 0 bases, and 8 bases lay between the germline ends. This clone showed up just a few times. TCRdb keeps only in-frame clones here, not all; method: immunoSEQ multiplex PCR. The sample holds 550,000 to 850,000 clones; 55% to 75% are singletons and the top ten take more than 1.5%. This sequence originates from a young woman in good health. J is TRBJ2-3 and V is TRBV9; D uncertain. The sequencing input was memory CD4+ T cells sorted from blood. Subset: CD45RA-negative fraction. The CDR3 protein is CASSVARQSTDTQYF. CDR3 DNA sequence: TGTGCCAGCAGCGTAGCACGGCAAAGCACAGATACGCAGTATTTT.